Following are 26 T cell receptor beta chains from one sample sequenced in a study of blood T cell repertoires in COVID-19. The method was immunoSEQ multiplex PCR; TCRdb's version includes in-frame clones alone and lacks a portion of them. The repertoire consists of 250,000 or so clones, with nearly 90% occurring once and the leading ten covering 10% to 11%. Sequences were obtained from PBMCs or T cells enriched from blood (not recorded which). Source of these receptors: a man younger than 45 who had recovered from COVID-19.

Details on this clone: Relative to the germline gene, one junction end is altered; a read error may explain this. The chain employs TRBV27 and TRBJ1-1; D ambiguous. From germline, CDR1 is MNHEY and CDR2 SMNVEV (reference sequence). The CDR3 has 12 residues. The CDR3: CASSASHANLAF. The CDR3 DNA is TGTGCCAGCAGTGCGTCTCACGCCAACCTCGCCTTT.

CDR3 DNA: TGTGCCAGCAGCTTAACCCTTGGACAGGGGGCCACTGAAGCTTTCTTT. Protein sequence: CASSLTLGQGATEAFF. The chain is built from TRBV7-9 and TRBJ1-1, with 11 bases matching TRBD1. The trim removed 2 bases at V and 4 bases at J, leaving 6 bases unmatched. The CDR3 has 16 amino acids. Germline-derived CDR1 and CDR2 are SEHNR and FQNEAQ (reference sequence). Based on the CDR3 plus reference TRBV7-9 and TRBJ1-1, the full variable domain is DTGVSQNPRHKITKRGQNVTFRCDPISEHNRLYWYRQTLGQGPEFLTYFQNEAQLEKSRLLSDRFSAERPKGSFSTLEIQRTEQGDSAMYLCASSLTLGQGATEAFFGQGTRLTVV.

The chain combines TRBV2 with TRBJ2-3; 10 nucleotides agree with TRBD2. The CDR3 has 12 amino acids. Germline V gene sequence: CDR1 SNHLY, CDR2 FYNNEI. V lost 5 bases, J lost 11 bases, and 4 bases stayed unmatched. The CDR3 sequence: CASSLLAGGQYF. The CDR3 DNA is TGTGCCAGCAGTCTATTAGCGGGGGGGCAGTATTTT.

V gene TRBV7-9 combines with J gene TRBJ1-1; no clear D gene. Germline CDR1 and CDR2: SEHNR and FQNEAQ (reference sequence). The V gene lost 2 bases and the J gene lost 10 bases, with 14 bases spanning the gap. This CDR3 is built from 13 residues. The CDR3 region is CASSLLQTAGAFF. In nucleotides, the CDR3 is TGTGCCAGCAGCTTATTGCAGACCGCGGGAGCTTTCTTT.

V usage is TRBV7-6 and J usage is TRBJ2-5, with D maybe TRBD2 (6 bases). Germline assignment: CDR1 SGHVS and CDR2 FNYEAQ. The V gene lost 0 bases and the J gene lost 2 bases, with 13 bases spanning the gap. This CDR3 region has 16 residues. CDR3 amino acids: CASSLAVIAAQETQYF. The CDR3 DNA reads as TGTGCCAGCAGCTTAGCGGTGATAGCGGCTCAAGAGACCCAGTACTTC.

The chain employs TRBV30 and TRBJ1-2, with D uncertain. Germline-derived CDR1 and CDR2 are GTSNPN and SVGIG (reference sequence). This CDR3 contains 8 residues. CDR3 sequence: CAADGYTF. CDR3 sequence (DNA): TGTGCGGCGGATGGCTACACCTTC.

The chain employs TRBV5-4 and TRBJ1-4; D not resolved. The V gene's germline CDR1 is SGHNT and CDR2 YYREEE (reference sequence). The CDR3 spans 16 residues. V lost 0 bases to trimming and J lost 4 bases, with 13 bases between them. The CDR3 region is CASSLAGDGLNEKLFF. CDR3 DNA sequence: TGTGCCAGCAGCTTGGCCGGCGACGGACTTAATGAAAAACTGTTTTTT.

The chain combines TRBV2 with TRBJ1-5, with TRBD1 matching over 7 bases. J lost 2 bases, V lost 4 bases, and 8 bases had no gene match. Germline-derived CDR1 and CDR2 are SNHLY and FYNNEI. The CDR3 loop spans 16 amino acids. The CDR3 sequence: CASSGTGGTGNQPQHF. The CDR3, as DNA: TGTGCCAGCAGTGGGACAGGTGGGACGGGCAATCAGCCCCAGCATTTT.

This chain uses TRBV28 with TRBJ1-3; TRBD1 aligns across 7 bases. Unmatched junction bases numbered 7, after V lost 4 bases and J lost 7 bases. In germline, CDR1 is MDHEN, CDR2 SYDVKM. This CDR3 contains 14 residues. The CDR3 DNA follows: TGTGCCAGCAGTTCCGGGACAGATTTTAACACCATATATTTT. It translates to CASSSGTDFNTIYF.

The chain couples TRBV7-6 to TRBJ2-7, with TRBD2 identical over 10 bases. V gave up 1 base and J gave up 5 bases; unmatched junction bases: 5. This CDR3 has 15 amino acids. Per the germline V gene, CDR1 is SGHVS and CDR2 is FNYEAQ. The CDR3 reads CASSLVLAGVHEQYF. The CDR3 DNA is TGTGCCAGCAGCTTAGTGCTAGCGGGAGTGCACGAGCAGTACTTC.

The rearrangement uses TRBV18 and TRBJ1-5; a possible D gene is TRBD1 (6 bases). Trimming left V 2 bases short and J 7 bases short, with 9 bases between. The V gene's germline CDR1 is KGHSH and CDR2 LQKENI. CDR3 length equals 13 residues. CDR3 residues: CASSPDRLQPQHF. The CDR3 nucleotides are TGTGCCAGCTCACCAGACAGGCTCCAGCCCCAGCATTTT.

This clone was seen a handful of times. This chain links TRBV2 with TRBJ1-2, with D maybe TRBD1 (6 bases). This CDR3 has 11 residues. Germline values: CDR1 SNHLY, CDR2 FYNNEI. Between the trimmed V and J ends, which lost 6 bases and 8 bases, there was a span of 10 bases. In DNA, the CDR3 is TGTGCCAGCAGACCGCAGGGGGGCTACACCTTC. Translated: CASRPQGGYTF.

The V call is TRBV5-6, the J call TRBJ1-2, with 7 bases lining up with TRBD1. The CDR3 has 14 amino acids. CDR1 SGHDT and CDR2 YYEEEE come from the germline V gene. V gave up 5 bases and J gave up 0 bases; unmatched junction bases: 4. DNA for the CDR3: TGTGCCAGCAGGCGGGACAGTACTAACTATGGCTACACCTTC. Encoded protein: CASRRDSTNYGYTF.

This chain links TRBV28 with TRBJ2-5; no definite D call. This CDR3 has 16 residues. Trimming took 10 bases from V and 5 from J, leaving 26 bases between them. The germline CDR1 and CDR2 sequences are MDHEN and SYDVKM. CDR3 in DNA: TGTGCCACCAAAAACTGGGTCAGCGCCTCAAGGGAGACCCAGTACTTC. Translation gives CATKNWVSASRETQYF.

The J gene is TRBJ2-2, the V gene TRBV5-4; D gene ambiguous. CDR3 length equals 15 residues. Trimming took off 0 bases at V and 6 bases at J, with 12 bases between the two ends. The germline CDR1 and CDR2 sequences are SGHNT and YYREEE (reference sequence). The CDR3 sequence: CASSLGQNTPGELFF. CDR3 nucleotides: TGTGCCAGCAGCTTGGGTCAGAATACCCCCGGGGAGCTGTTTTTT. Filled out from reference TRBV5-4 and TRBJ2-2, the complete variable domain reads ETGVTQSPTHLIKTRGQQVTLRCSSQSGHNTVSWYQQALGQGPQFIFQYYREEENGRGNFPPRFSGLQFPNYSSELNVNALELDDSALYLCASSLGQNTPGELFFGEGSRLTVL.

The chain carries TRBV19 and TRBJ2-1; D is uncertain. This CDR3 comprises 13 residues. Trimming took off 7 bases at V and 2 bases at J, with 9 bases between the two ends. The germline V gene has CDR1 LNHDA and CDR2 SQIVND (reference sequence). CDR3 amino acids: CASTTAAYNEQFF. The CDR3 DNA follows: TGTGCCAGTACCACGGCGGCCTACAATGAGCAGTTCTTC. Combining the CDR3 with reference TRBV19 and TRBJ2-1 gives the whole variable domain DGGITQSPKYLFRKEGQNVTLSCEQNLNHDAMYWYRQDPGQGLRLIYYSQIVNDFQKGDIAEGYSVSREKKESFPLTVTSAQKNPTAFYLCASTTAAYNEQFFGPGTRLTVL.

The chain joins TRBV24-1 to TRBJ2-7, with TRBD1 matching over 11 bases. The germline V gene has CDR1 KGHDR and CDR2 SFDVKD. V was clipped by 6 bases and J by 3 bases; unmatched bases: 6. The CDR3 totals 15 residues. For the CDR3, the DNA is TGTGCCACCAGTAGCCGGGACAGGGGGTTCTACGAGCAGTACTTC. This translates into CATSSRDRGFYEQYF.

J is TRBJ2-7 and V is TRBV5-1; a possible D gene is TRBD1 (8 bases). The V end lost 4 bases, the J end lost 3 bases, and 14 bases lay between the germline ends. Looked up from germline, CDR1 is SGHRS and CDR2 is YFSETQ. This CDR3 is 14 amino acids long. The DNA of the CDR3 is TGCGCCAGCAGCCAGACAGGGGAGGGCTACGAGCAGTACTTC. Its protein product is CASSQTGEGYEQYF. Filled out from reference TRBV5-1 and TRBJ2-7, the complete variable domain reads KAGVTQTPRYLIKTRGQQVTLSCSPISGHRSVSWYQQTPGQGLQFLFEYFSETQRNKGNFPGRFSGRQFSNSRSEMNVSTLELGDSALYLCASSQTGEGYEQYFGPGTRLTVT.

This chain connects TRBV7-9 to TRBJ2-5, with 8 nucleotides matching TRBD1. The CDR3 covers 18 residues. Per germline, CDR1 SEHNR and CDR2 FQNEAQ (reference sequence). Trimming cost V 2 bases and J 5 bases; bases outside gene matches: 16. This CDR3 reads CASSLTLKRGQVGETQYF. In DNA, the CDR3 is TGTGCCAGCAGCTTAACACTAAAAAGGGGACAGGTGGGGGAGACCCAGTACTTC.

The chain links TRBV7-8 to TRBJ1-2; possible D gene TRBD1, 6 bases. Trimming removed 0 bases from V and 8 bases from J, with 16 bases in between. This CDR3 is 15 amino acids long. Germline values: CDR1 SGHVS, CDR2 FQNEAQ. Here the CDR3 DNA reads TGTGCCAGCAGCTTAGCGCGTACACAGGGATGGGGCTACACCTTC. This translates into CASSLARTQGWGYTF.

This rearrangement joins TRBV4-1 to TRBJ2-7; 8 bases line up with TRBD2. Unmatched junction bases numbered 7, after V lost 0 bases and J lost 3 bases. There are 16 residues in the CDR3. Germline V gene sequence: CDR1 MGHRA, CDR2 YSYEKL. The CDR3 sequence: CASSQEVTSGFYEQYF. Here the CDR3 DNA reads TGCGCCAGCAGCCAAGAAGTAACTAGCGGCTTCTACGAGCAGTACTTC.

The CDR3 nucleotides read TGTGCCAGCTCACCATCAGGGGTTCACTATGGCTACACCTTC. Translated: CASSPSGVHYGYTF. The chain is built from TRBV18 and TRBJ1-2; possibly TRBD1 for D (6 bases). In germline, CDR1 is KGHSH, CDR2 LQKENI. The CDR3 has 14 residues. Trimming pared 2 bases from V and 3 bases from J, leaving 10 bases between. Using reference TRBV18 and TRBJ1-2 for the parts outside the CDR3, the full variable domain is NAGVMQNPRHLVRRRGQEARLRCSPMKGHSHVYWYRQLPEEGLKFMVYLQKENIIDESGMPKERFSAEFPKEGPSILRIQQVVRGDSAAYFCASSPSGVHYGYTFGSGTRLTVV.

The J gene is TRBJ2-2, the V gene TRBV30; weak D call: TRBD1 (5 bases). Germline V gene sequence: CDR1 GTSNPN, CDR2 SVGIG (reference sequence). This CDR3 comprises 14 residues. Trimming took 4 bases from V and 0 from J, leaving 9 bases between them. The CDR3: CAWTQGPNTGELFF. DNA for the CDR3: TGTGCCTGGACCCAGGGTCCGAACACCGGGGAGCTGTTTTTT. Full variable domain (outside the CDR3, taken from reference TRBV30 and TRBJ2-2): SQTIHQWPATLVQPVGSPLSLECTVEGTSNPNLYWYRQAAGRGLQLLFYSVGIGQISSEVPQNLSASRPQDRQFILSSKKLLLSDSGFYLCAWTQGPNTGELFFGEGSRLTVL.

V is TRBV6-5 and J is TRBJ2-7; TRBD2 is a possible D gene (5 bases). V lost 0 bases and J lost 0, with 12 bases in between. The CDR3 totals 16 residues. Germline values: CDR1 MNHEY, CDR2 SVGAGI. The CDR3 loop is CASSYSAVFSSYEQYF. CDR3 sequence (DNA): TGTGCCAGCAGTTACTCAGCGGTTTTCAGCTCCTACGAGCAGTACTTC.

This clone was recorded a few times. The rearrangement links TRBV19 to TRBJ1-5, with TRBD1 matching over 7 bases. The CDR3 runs 14 residues. V shed 9 bases, J shed 3 bases, and the junction held 8 bases outside the gene matches. CDR1 LNHDA and CDR2 SQIVND come from the germline V gene (reference sequence). The CDR3 protein is CASTLGQHNQPQHF. The CDR3 region has the DNA TGTGCCAGCACCCTGGGACAGCACAATCAGCCCCAGCATTTT.

This clone was found once. This chain links TRBV4-1 with TRBJ1-2, with D possibly TRBD1 on 5 matching bases. Germline CDR1 is MGHRA and CDR2 is YSYEKL. Trimming took 2 bases from V and 4 from J, leaving 11 bases between them. CDR3 length equals 14 residues. The CDR3 loop reads CASSQTDSFYGYTF. The CDR3 nucleotides are TGCGCCAGCAGCCAAACCGACAGCTTCTATGGCTACACCTTC.